This T cell receptor (beta chain) was found in a study of cytomegalovirus exposure and HLA in healthy donors. Vbeta (60) and Jbeta (13) primers were used in the PCR. The table came from immunoSEQ multiplex PCR; TCRdb's copy has only in-frame clones and leaves some out. Of 150,000 to 200,000 clones listed, around 75% are singletons. The length of the CDR3 is 15 residues. Germline trimming cut 5 bases from V and 5 bases from J; bases unmatched to any gene: 9. The germline gives CDR1 MNHEY, CDR2 SMNVEV (reference sequence). The V call is TRBV27, the J call TRBJ1-2; TRBD1 aligns across 9 bases. Sample: PBMCs. The clonotype was recovered from a woman aged 50 to 65 in good health and CMV-seronegative. For the CDR3, the DNA is TGTGCCAGCAGTCATGGGACAGGGACGTTTTATGGCTACACCTTC. This gives the protein CASSHGTGTFYGYTF.